The TCR beta chain described here comes from a study of CXCR3-negative and CXCR3-positive naive CD8 T cells. In the study overall: Each library gave roughly 1.5 +/- 0.3 million of 130 million to 150 million TRB reads.

Identification of naive CD8+ T cells rested on CD45RO-CCR7+CD27+CD95- status. As regards this clonotype: Its antigen is undetermined.

Germline V gives CDR1 MNHEY, CDR2 SVGEGT. The CDR3 has 14 amino acids. UMI-labeled TRB cDNA libraries were prepared by 5' RACE. TCRdb reanalyzed the 5' RACE reads, giving one entry per CDR3 protein sequence and no DNA. Here the sample table reports about 50,000 distinct CDR3 sequences. Study-wide results and caveats: CXCR3-positive naive cells carried more hydrophobic TRB CDR3s than CXCR3-negative ones. TRB CDR3 properties served as the basis for inferring TCR strength, and surface CD5 was comparable between naive subsets.

The receptor's source is a human donor in good health. Some clones in this sample may be carry-over from other donors' samples. Specimen: naive CXCR3+ CD8+ T cells from blood. Subset: CD45RO-CCR7+CD27+CD95- naive CD8+ T cells expressing CXCR3 (TNR3+). The chain has TRBV6-2 or TRBV6-3 and TRBJ1-1; TCRdb's D call of TRBD1 is untestable without DNA. The CDR3 here is CASSMTPGRTEAFF.